The next 25 T cell receptor beta chains were all read from a single sample in a study of blood T cell repertoires in COVID-19. Method: immunoSEQ multiplex PCR; TCRdb's copy keeps in-frame clones and lacks some. Of some 400,000 clones listed, 89% are singletons. Sample: PBMCs or T cells enriched from blood (not recorded which). The receptors come from a woman aged 30 to 39 who had recovered from COVID-19.

The V call is TRBV30, the J call TRBJ1-6; TRBD1 aligns across 7 bases. This CDR3 spans 17 amino acids. Germline V gene lookup returns CDR1 GTSNPN and CDR2 SVGIG (reference sequence). The trim removed 2 bases at V and 7 bases at J, leaving 14 bases unmatched. The CDR3 loop is CAWSLWTFTGQNSPLHF. CDR3 nucleotide sequence: TGTGCCTGGAGTTTATGGACTTTTACGGGACAGAATTCACCCCTCCACTTT.

This sequence joins TRBV28 and TRBJ1-1; D uncertain. CDR1 and CDR2 from the germline V gene are MDHEN and SYDVKM. V was shortened by 2 bases and J by 8 bases, with 27 bases between the two germline ends. The CDR3 sequence is 18 residues long. The DNA of the CDR3 is TGTGCCAGCAGTTTAATCCAGTTAGCTCTTAGTCGATCCGGCGAAGCTTTCTTT. Protein: CASSLIQLALSRSGEAFF.

DNA for the CDR3: TGCGCCAGCAGCCAGGCCTTGACAGGGGCTACCTACGAGCAGTACTTC. Protein product: CASSQALTGATYEQYF. The chain links TRBV4-1 to TRBJ2-7; 8 bases agree with TRBD1. The CDR3 sequence is 16 residues long. Germline CDR1 MGHRA, CDR2 YSYEKL. The J segment lost 2 bases and the V segment lost 3 bases, leaving 9 bases of the junction unmatched.

In nucleotides, the CDR3 is TGTGCCAGCAGTGATTGGGGACAGGGGGCAGGAGGGGACACCGGGGAGCTGTTTTTT. Its translation is CASSDWGQGAGGDTGELFF. The chain is built from TRBV2 and TRBJ2-2, with 12 bases matching TRBD1. The CDR3 has 19 amino acids. V gave up 3 bases and J gave up 3 bases; unmatched junction bases: 11. Germline values: CDR1 SNHLY, CDR2 FYNNEI. Based on the CDR3 plus reference TRBV2 and TRBJ2-2, the full variable domain is EPEVTQTPSHQVTQMGQEVILRCVPISNHLYFYWYRQILGQKVEFLVSFYNNEISEKSEIFDDQFSVERPDGSNFTLKIRSTKLEDSAMYFCASSDWGQGAGGDTGELFFGEGSRLTVL.

The chain employs TRBV25-1 and TRBJ1-2; 7 bases are a match to TRBD1. The J segment lost 4 bases and the V segment lost 8 bases, leaving 13 bases of the junction unmatched. The V gene's germline CDR1 is MGHDK and CDR2 SYGVNS. There are 15 residues in the CDR3. The CDR3 nucleotides read TGTGCCAGCCAAGGCCCGACAGGGATCAGCTATGGCTACACCTTC. This codes for CASQGPTGISYGYTF.

J is TRBJ2-1 and V is TRBV5-4; D remains unclear. The CDR3 is made up of 12 amino acids. The germline V gene encodes CDR1 SGHNT and CDR2 YYREEE (reference sequence). Trimming pared 4 bases from V and 4 bases from J, leaving 6 bases between. For the CDR3, the DNA is TGTGCCAGCAGCGCCAGATACAATGAGCAGTTCTTC. Its translation: CASSARYNEQFF.

The J gene is TRBJ1-1, the V gene TRBV23-1; perhaps TRBD1 as D (5 bases). TRBV23-1 is assigned to the ORF class and has an uncertain function. The CDR3 is 16 amino acids. Trimming pared 9 bases from V and 1 base from J, leaving 21 bases between. In DNA form, the CDR3 reads TGCGCCAGTCGACTTCAACCCGAGACAGCGAACACTGAAGCTTTCTTT. The encoded protein is CASRLQPETANTEAFF.

The chain has TRBV9 and TRBJ2-1; TRBD2 is a possible D gene (5 bases). CDR1 and CDR2 from the germline V gene are SGDLS and YYNGEE. The CDR3 has 16 amino acids. The V end was cut by 1 base, the J end by 0 bases, with 11 bases between. This CDR3 is CASSVPPSSSYNEQFF. In nucleotides, the CDR3 is TGTGCCAGCAGCGTACCCCCTAGCAGCTCCTACAATGAGCAGTTCTTC.

This clone was observed a few times. This rearrangement joins TRBV19 to TRBJ2-1; 8 positions match TRBD2. J gave up 5 bases and V 3 bases, and 6 bases lay outside the gene matches. The CDR3 is made up of 15 amino acids. Germline V gene data show CDR1 as LNHDA and CDR2 as SQIVND (reference sequence). The CDR3 here is CASSIRGGFHNEQFF. For the CDR3, the DNA is TGTGCCAGTAGTATCCGCGGGGGGTTCCACAATGAGCAGTTCTTC.

The rearrangement joins TRBV19 to TRBJ2-1; TRBD2 matches at 12 bases. Trimming removed 3 bases from V and 15 bases from J; junction bases left unmatched: 9. There are 14 residues in the CDR3. Germline V gene lookup returns CDR1 LNHDA and CDR2 SQIVND (reference sequence). CDR3 loop: CASSMTSGSNNPFF. The CDR3, as DNA: TGTGCCAGTAGTATGACTAGCGGGAGTAATAATCCGTTCTTC.

The chain carries TRBV7-2 and TRBJ1-2; TRBD1 matches 7 bases. Looked up from germline, CDR1 is SGHTA and CDR2 is FQGNSA. The CDR3 is 13 residues long. The ends lost 5 bases at V and 9 bases at J; junction bases unmatched: 9. The CDR3 loop is CASSTRQGSSYTF. DNA of the CDR3: TGTGCCAGCAGCACCCGACAGGGCTCGAGCTACACCTTC.

The chain is built from TRBV4-1 and TRBJ2-1; 14 bases map to TRBD2. The junction had 9 bases not matched to a gene; V was cut back by 6 bases and J by 8 bases. In germline, CDR1 is MGHRA, CDR2 YSYEKL. The CDR3 covers 16 residues. The CDR3: CASRTTSGGAMDEQFF. In DNA, the CDR3 is TGCGCCAGCAGAACGACTAGCGGGGGGGCAATGGATGAGCAGTTCTTC.

CDR3 DNA: TGTGCCACCAGTGGCGGGACAGGCTGGGGTAGTTCACCCCTCCACTTT. Translating it yields CATSGGTGWGSSPLHF. V gene TRBV24-1 combines with J gene TRBJ1-6, with 8 bases lining up with TRBD1. Germline values: CDR1 KGHDR, CDR2 SFDVKD. CDR3 length: 16 residues. The ends lost 5 bases at V and 9 bases at J; junction bases unmatched: 11.

The chain recombines TRBV6-5 with TRBJ2-1, with a weak D call TRBD1 (5 bases). The V end was cut by 5 bases, the J end by 1 base, with 12 bases between. This CDR3 has 15 amino acids. Per germline, CDR1 MNHEY and CDR2 SVGAGI. CDR3 nucleotide sequence: TGTGCCAGCAGTCCAGGGTCACCGTCCTACAATGAGCAGTTCTTC. Its translation is CASSPGSPSYNEQFF.

The sample holds a few counts of this clone. This chain links TRBV12-3 or TRBV12-4 with TRBJ2-7, with 7 positions matching TRBD2. The V gene end was trimmed by 6 bases and the J gene end by 2 bases; junction bases not matched to a gene: 4. There are 13 residues in the CDR3. CDR3 coding DNA: TGTGCCAGCAGCAGCGGGACGGCCTACGAGCAGTACTTC. Translation: CASSSGTAYEQYF.

The chain couples TRBV2 to TRBJ1-4, with D possibly being TRBD1 (5 bases). V was clipped by 7 bases and J by 7 bases, with 13 bases between them. CDR1 and CDR2 (germline): SNHLY, FYNNEI. The CDR3 has 13 residues. As DNA, the CDR3 is TGTGCCAGCACCCGACAGTCTGGTGAAAAACTGTTTTTT. It encodes CASTRQSGEKLFF.

This chain connects TRBV3-1 (or the pseudogene TRBV3-2) to TRBJ1-2; D call uncertain. CDR1 LGHDT and CDR2 YNNKEL come from the germline V gene (reference sequence). V was pared by 3 bases and J by 2 bases, with 16 bases between. This CDR3 contains 16 residues. CDR3 DNA: TGTGCCAGCAGCCAGCCTCTCGGGGTCGAAAACTATGGCTACACCTTC. Encoded protein: CASSQPLGVENYGYTF.

The genes are TRBV7-9 and TRBJ2-1; possible D gene TRBD1, 6 bases. V dropped 5 bases and J dropped 10 bases, with 24 bases sitting between them. CDR1 SEHNR and CDR2 FQNEAQ come from the germline V gene (reference sequence). CDR3 length: 16 amino acids. The CDR3 loop reads CASSPPGLRTVKEQFF. The CDR3 DNA follows: TGTGCCAGCAGCCCGCCCGGCTTAAGGACAGTAAAAGAGCAGTTCTTC.

The chain combines TRBV5-1 with TRBJ1-2; the D is unclear. Looked up from germline, CDR1 is SGHRS and CDR2 is YFSETQ. The CDR3 spans 12 residues. Trimming stripped 0 bases from V and 6 bases from J, with 6 bases between. CDR3 region: CASSLGGDGYTF. The DNA of the CDR3 is TGCGCCAGCAGCTTGGGAGGAGATGGCTACACCTTC. Full variable domain (rest looked up from reference TRBV5-1 and TRBJ1-2): KAGVTQTPRYLIKTRGQQVTLSCSPISGHRSVSWYQQTPGQGLQFLFEYFSETQRNKGNFPGRFSGRQFSNSRSEMNVSTLELGDSALYLCASSLGGDGYTFGSGTRLTVV.

This sequence joins TRBV9 and TRBJ2-3; D is possibly TRBD2 (5 bases). The CDR3 totals 15 residues. Germline CDR1 reads SGDLS; CDR2 reads YYNGEE. Trimming removed 4 bases from V and 2 bases from J, with 14 bases in between. For the CDR3, the DNA is TGTGCCAGCAGCCCGACTACTTATCCCACAGATACGCAGTATTTT. Amino acid sequence: CASSPTTYPTDTQYF.

As DNA, the CDR3 is TGTGCCAGCAGCGCGTGGTACAATGAGCAGTTCTTC. This gives the protein CASSAWYNEQFF. The chain links TRBV6-2 or TRBV6-3 to TRBJ2-1; D unclear. CDR1 is MNHEY and CDR2 is SVGEGT in the germline V gene. The CDR3 consists of 12 residues. V was pared by 6 bases and J by 4 bases, with 7 bases between.

This clone has only a few counts. This rearrangement joins TRBV14 to TRBJ1-2; 11 bases are a match to TRBD1. With 1 base clipped from V and 6 bases from J, the junction kept 4 bases outside the gene matches. CDR1 is SGHDN and CDR2 is FVKESK in the germline V gene. CDR3 length equals 15 residues. CDR3 protein: CASSQAGQGANGYTF. The CDR3 nucleotides are TGTGCCAGCAGCCAAGCCGGACAGGGGGCGAATGGCTACACCTTC. Full variable domain (missing parts from reference TRBV14 and TRBJ1-2): EAGVTQFPSHSVIEKGQTVTLRCDPISGHDNLYWYRRVMGKEIKFLLHFVKESKQDESGMPNNRFLAERTGGTYSTLKVQPAELEDSGVYFCASSQAGQGANGYTFGSGTRLTVV.

The J gene is TRBJ1-2, the V gene TRBV6-5; D not resolved. Deletions cut 3 bases from V and 5 bases from J, with 10 bases between. Germline CDR1 MNHEY, CDR2 SVGAGI. The CDR3 is made up of 13 amino acids. The CDR3 DNA reads TGTGCCAGCAGTTATACTCCGAAATATGGCTACACCTTC. Translating gives CASSYTPKYGYTF.

This chain links TRBV7-8 with TRBJ1-5; a weak D match, TRBD1 (6 bases). The CDR3 extends over 14 amino acids. V was pared by 2 bases and J by 7 bases, with 12 bases between. CDR1 is SGHVS, CDR2 FQNEAQ, per germline. CDR3: CASSLSGRGQPQHF. The CDR3 DNA reads as TGTGCCAGCAGCTTATCGGGCAGGGGACAGCCCCAGCATTTT.

J is TRBJ1-3 and V is TRBV6-2 or TRBV6-3; D not certain. The germline CDR1 and CDR2 sequences are MNHEY and SVGEGT. CDR3 length: 13 residues. V was shortened by 3 bases and J by 8 bases, with 11 bases between the two germline ends. The CDR3 is CASSYYLRDTIYF. CDR3 in DNA: TGTGCCAGCAGTTATTATCTGCGCGACACCATATATTTT.